This passage covers 7 T cell receptor beta chains from one sample sequenced in a study of molecular identifiers for immune sequencing clone quantification. TCRdb redid the calling of the PCR reads with MiXCR, one entry per CDR3 protein. The table shows under 600,000 distinct CDR3 sequences, with around 25% occurring only once. The sequencing sample was made of naive CD8+ T cells from blood, with Jurkat cell RNA spiked in. Subset meaning: FACS-sorted CD8+CD4-CCR7+CD45RA+ naive T cells. All receptors derive from a human donor in good health. Some libraries in this study had Jurkat cell RNA spiked in.

This clonotype was recorded a few times. This sequence joins TRBV11-2 and TRBJ2-3, with TRBD1 identical over 10 bases. This CDR3 comprises 18 residues. Germline lookup yields CDR1 SGHAT and CDR2 FQNNGV. V was clipped by 4 bases and J by 2 bases; unmatched bases: 12. CDR3 in amino acids: CASSSNSGTGDPTDTQYF. The CDR3 DNA sequence: TGTGCCAGCAGCTCGAACTCCGGGACAGGGGATCCCACAGATACGCAGTATTTT.

J is TRBJ2-3 and V is TRBV4-3; no clear D gene. Germline V CDR1 and CDR2: LGHNA, YSLEER. V shed 1 base and J shed 0 bases, with 11 bases lying between them. The CDR3 spans 16 residues. The CDR3 DNA follows: TGCGCCAGCAGCCAAGGGGTTAGCCGTAGCACAGATACGCAGTATTTT. It translates to CASSQGVSRSTDTQYF.

This chain links TRBV7-8 with TRBJ2-7; 9 bases map to TRBD2. The CDR3 consists of 18 residues. With V trimmed by 2 bases and J by 3 bases, 14 bases remained unmatched. CDR1 and CDR2 from the germline V gene are SGHVS and FQNEAQ. Here the CDR3 DNA reads TGTGCCAGCAGCTTACCTAGCGGGGTTCGGACGTATGTCTACGAGCAGTACTTC. Translating it yields CASSLPSGVRTYVYEQYF.

At least ten counts were recorded for this clonotype. The genes are TRBV7-9 and TRBJ2-3; D remains unclear. Germline CDR1 and CDR2: SEHNR and FQNEAQ (reference sequence). The CDR3 has 13 residues. V was clipped by 4 bases and J by 6 bases, with 11 bases between them. CDR3 DNA: TGTGCCAGCAGCTCCGGACCGTCGGATACGCAGTATTTT. Translating it yields CASSSGPSDTQYF.

The J gene is TRBJ2-3, the V gene TRBV20-1, with D unclear. Deletions cut 3 bases from V and 6 bases from J, with 13 bases between. CDR3 length: 13 residues. Germline V CDR1 and CDR2: DFQATT, SNEGSKA (reference sequence). CDR3 bases: TGCAGTGCTAGGATAGTGGTAAAGGATACGCAGTATTTT. Encoded protein: CSARIVVKDTQYF.

This clonotype turned up a few times. The rearrangement joins TRBV7-9 to TRBJ1-4; the D is unclear. Germline-derived CDR1 and CDR2 are SEHNR and FQNEAQ (reference sequence). V was cut by 7 bases and J by 6 bases, with 9 bases left in between. This CDR3 region has 12 residues. The CDR3 reads CASKGLYEKLFF. The DNA of the CDR3 is TGTGCCAGCAAGGGTTTGTATGAAAAACTGTTTTTT.

This clonotype was counted between two and nine times. The rearrangement joins TRBV2 to TRBJ1-1; D not certain. V gave up 6 bases and J gave up 6 bases, with 11 bases separating them. Germline V gene sequence: CDR1 SNHLY, CDR2 FYNNEI. The CDR3 has 12 residues. This chain's CDR3 is CASSVAGPEAFF. CDR3 DNA: TGTGCCAGCAGCGTGGCAGGCCCTGAAGCTTTCTTT.